This TCR beta chain was recovered during a study of T cells in Graves' hyperthyroidism and ophthalmopathy. The V end was cut by 0 bases, the J end by 4 bases, with 11 bases between. CDR3 length: 15 amino acids. Germline-derived CDR1 and CDR2 are SGHKS and YYEKEE (reference sequence). Researchers amplified the TCR beta CDR3 regions from RNA transcripts. HTBI primers drove first-round RT-PCR of the TCR CDR3. TCRdb reprocessed the multiplex PCR reads with MiXCR, giving one entry per CDR3 protein. Seen here are about 640,000 distinct CDR3 sequences, less than 25% observed once, and the top ten hold 34%. This clonotype was observed at least ten times.

Sequenced input: blood. The rearrangement links TRBV5-5 to TRBJ1-5, with D unresolved. This TCR derives from a man in his thirties or forties with Graves' ophthalmopathy. This chain's CDR3 is CASSLVLEGNQPQHF. The CDR3 nucleotides read TGTGCCAGCAGCTTGGTTCTTGAGGGAAATCAGCCCCAGCATTTT.